This T cell receptor (beta chain) was found in a study of control samples from healthy donors and cancer patients. V was pared by 6 bases and J by 1 base, with 27 bases between. Looked up from germline, CDR1 is MDHEN and CDR2 is SYDVKM. The CDR3 totals 19 residues. The table came from immunoSEQ multiplex PCR; TCRdb's copy has only in-frame clones and leaves some out. This sample has some 120,000 clones; 93% occur once, and the top ten carry about 2.6%. Source material: blood. The receptor's source is a man younger than 45 in good health. The rearrangement links TRBV28 to TRBJ1-2; the D gene is possibly TRBD1 (5 bases). The CDR3 DNA sequence: TGTGCCAGCAGCCCCCCGGGAGGCCCCAGGGAGGCCTTTAACTATGGCTACACCTTC. The encoded protein is CASSPPGGPREAFNYGYTF.